The 10 T cell receptor beta chains presented below share a single source sample, sequenced in a study of T cells in tuberculosis (dated by TCRdb to 2017 to 2018). Read against the paper, the sample's time point label means: new active TB diagnosis, blood taken before or within 7 days of starting treatment. The library was made by the immunoSEQ multiplex PCR assay. Drawn from immuneACCESS, this table holds only the in-frame rearrangements with V and J called that TCRdb kept. Clones are partly lost; checked studies trace under half to an unresolved V gene and leave the rest unexplained. Present in this sample are 22,000 or so clones, around 85% of which were seen just once. The leading ten clones occupy more than 13% of the sample. Here the sequenced sample was PBMCs, taken at tuberculosis diagnosis. The receptor source for this set is an adult with tuberculosis.

V and J are TRBV5-4 and TRBJ1-1; D gene ambiguous. The V gene lost 3 bases and the J gene lost 0 bases, with 6 bases spanning the gap. The CDR3 is 13 amino acids. CDR1 is SGHNT and CDR2 is YYREEE in the germline V gene (reference sequence). For the CDR3, the DNA is TGTGCCAGCAGCTCTGAGATGAACACTGAAGCTTTCTTT. Amino acids: CASSSEMNTEAFF.

This chain links TRBV19 with TRBJ1-1, with a tentative D call TRBD1 (5 bases). The CDR3 loop spans 13 amino acids. Germline CDR1 reads LNHDA; CDR2 reads SQIVND (reference sequence). V was cut by 3 bases and J by 3 bases, with 8 bases left in between. The CDR3 is CASSIGRDTEAFF. The CDR3 nucleotides are TGTGCCAGTAGTATTGGCAGGGACACTGAAGCTTTCTTT.

This chain links TRBV29-1 with TRBJ2-1, with a tentative D call TRBD1 (6 bases). V was pared by 2 bases and J by 4 bases, with 9 bases between. This CDR3 spans 13 amino acids. Germline lookup yields CDR1 SQVTM and CDR2 ANQGSEA. The CDR3 nucleotides read TGCAGCGTTGAAAGCAGGGGTTACAATGAGCAGTTCTTC. This codes for CSVESRGYNEQFF.

The chain uses TRBV9 and TRBJ1-3; no reliable D call. This CDR3 is built from 13 residues. Trimming took off 2 bases at V and 4 bases at J, with 7 bases between the two ends. Germline CDR1 SGDLS, CDR2 YYNGEE. Here the CDR3 DNA reads TGTGCCAGCAGCGTGACGACAGGAAACACCATATATTTT. Amino acids: CASSVTTGNTIYF.

The chain has TRBV5-1 and TRBJ2-2, with D perhaps matching TRBD1 (6 bases). Trimming shortened V by 9 bases and J by 4 bases, and 19 bases separated the two germline ends. Germline CDR1 is SGHRS and CDR2 is YFSETQ. There are 15 residues in the CDR3. The CDR3 here is CATSVQTGTTGELFF. The CDR3 DNA reads as TGCGCCACCTCCGTCCAAACAGGGACCACCGGGGAGCTGTTTTTT.

The chain recombines TRBV12-5 with TRBJ1-5; 8 bases align to TRBD1. Trimming removed 5 bases from V and 3 bases from J; junction bases left unmatched: 9. The CDR3 sequence is 16 residues long. Germline loops: CDR1 LGHNT, CDR2 FRNRAP. CDR3 residues: CASGNNRGCDNQPQHF. In DNA form, the CDR3 reads TGTGCTAGTGGTAACAACAGGGGGTGTGACAATCAGCCCCAGCATTTT.

The genes are TRBV6-5 and TRBJ2-7, with D perhaps TRBD1 (5 bases). The V and J ends lost 5 bases and 5 bases respectively, with 10 bases between them. Germline-derived CDR1 and CDR2 are MNHEY and SVGAGI. The CDR3 covers 12 residues. The CDR3 DNA reads TGTGCCAGCAGTCGAGACAGTAACGAGCAGTACTTC. It specifies CASSRDSNEQYF.

The gene calls are TRBV7-2 and TRBJ1-3, with 7 bases matching TRBD1. The V segment lost 4 bases and the J segment 2 bases; nucleotides outside the gene matches: 5. The CDR3 is made up of 15 amino acids. Per germline, CDR1 SGHTA and CDR2 FQGNSA. CDR3 nucleotide sequence: TGTGCCAGCAGCTCGTTAGACAGGGCTGGAAACACCATATATTTT. Its protein is CASSSLDRAGNTIYF.

The chain joins TRBV5-4 to TRBJ1-1, with 9 bases identical to TRBD1. V lost 2 bases to trimming and J lost 2 bases; unmatched junction nucleotides: 4. The CDR3 has 15 residues. Germline V gene sequence: CDR1 SGHNT, CDR2 YYREEE (reference sequence). CDR3 coding DNA: TGTGCCAGCAGCTTCCGGGACAGGGAAAACACTGAAGCTTTCTTT. Amino acid sequence: CASSFRDRENTEAFF.

V is TRBV29-1 and J is TRBJ1-2; 7 positions agree with TRBD1. Germline V gives CDR1 SQVTM, CDR2 ANQGSEA. The CDR3 loop spans 12 amino acids. The V segment lost 7 bases and the J segment 6 bases; nucleotides outside the gene matches: 8. The CDR3 DNA reads TGCAGCGGAACACAGGGGATCCATGGCTACACCTTC. This encodes CSGTQGIHGYTF.